The T cell receptor beta chain under discussion was sequenced for a study of blood T cell repertoires in COVID-19. Looking at the study overall: The United States, Italy and Spain supplied acute and convalescent COVID-19 samples.

Method: immunoSEQ multiplex PCR; TCRdb's copy keeps in-frame clones and lacks some. Among a few hundred thousand clones listed, around 81% were seen once. Participants were aged 18 to 89 years, lived in 20 to 30 US areas, and enrolled virtually. Each recovered donor of Cohort 3 presented with two negative PCRs, clearance, or symptom resolution. Sequencing was done on a sample of PBMCs or T cells enriched from blood (not recorded which). The clonotype originates from a man aged 50 to 60 who had recovered from COVID-19.

The CDR3 DNA is TGTGCCAGCAGCATCGGGGACTGGAACTATGGCTACACCTTC. Translating it yields CASSIGDWNYGYTF. The gene calls are TRBV7-9 and TRBJ1-2; maybe TRBD1 (5 bases). The CDR3 has 14 amino acids. Trimming stripped 5 bases from V and 2 bases from J, with 12 bases between. The V gene's germline CDR1 is SEHNR and CDR2 FQNEAQ (reference sequence).